This T cell receptor (beta chain) originates from a study of blood T cell repertoires in COVID-19. The CDR3 runs to 16 residues. Trimming took 0 bases from V and 4 from J; bases not matched to a gene: 6. Germline CDR1 is SGDLS and CDR2 is YYNGEE. Method: immunoSEQ multiplex PCR; TCRdb's copy keeps in-frame clones and lacks some. The data show approximately 5,500 clones, more than 70% seen once. Material for sequencing was peripheral blood. The chain links TRBV9 to TRBJ2-3, with 9 bases aligning to TRBD1. The sequence was collected from an elderly woman with acute or convalescent COVID-19. For the CDR3, the DNA is TGTGCCAGCAGCGTAGCTCCGACAGGGGGATCAGATACGCAGTATTTT. Amino acid sequence: CASSVAPTGGSDTQYF.